Below, 4 T cell receptor beta chains from the same sample are listed, as sequenced in a study of shared clonotypes between healthy human individuals. Here immunoSEQ multiplex PCR was the method, and the copy in TCRdb shows in-frame clones only, minus some. The table records about 2.4 million clones, approximately 90% of them present only once. Sequencing was carried out using naive CD4+ T cells sorted from blood. Subset specified: CD45RA+ positively selected. Source of these receptors: a man aged 18 to 29 in good health.

The gene calls are TRBV6-5 and TRBJ2-7, with D possibly matching TRBD2 (5 bases). The CDR3 contains 15 residues. CDR1 is MNHEY, CDR2 SVGAGI, per germline. V gave up 0 bases and J gave up 7 bases, with 16 bases separating them. CDR3 amino acids: CASSYSSLGVTEQYF. The DNA of the CDR3 is TGTGCCAGCAGTTACTCCTCACTCGGGGTTACGGAGCAGTACTTC.

The V gene is TRBV19, the J gene TRBJ1-1, with TRBD1 as a possible D gene (5 bases). V was pared by 5 bases and J by 3 bases, with 13 bases between. Germline CDR1 and CDR2: LNHDA and SQIVND (reference sequence). CDR3 size: 14 residues. CDR3 sequence: CASSPRRGDTEAFF. CDR3 coding DNA: TGTGCCAGTAGTCCCCGAAGAGGGGACACTGAAGCTTTCTTT.

This chain uses TRBV29-1 with TRBJ1-3, with D maybe TRBD1 (6 bases). V was cut by 6 bases and J by 5 bases, with 14 bases left in between. The CDR3 has 13 residues. Per germline, CDR1 SQVTM and CDR2 ANQGSEA. CDR3: CSVAGTIRNTIYF. CDR3 nucleotide sequence: TGCAGCGTCGCTGGGACAATCCGAAACACCATATATTTT.

The rearrangement joins TRBV5-1 to TRBJ2-1, with D maybe TRBD2 (6 bases). The ends were cut back, 2 bases at V and 0 bases at J, with 15 bases in the middle. The CDR3 extends over 17 amino acids. Germline-derived CDR1 and CDR2 are SGHRS and YFSETQ. This chain's CDR3 is CASSFDSGGSSYNEQFF. Here the CDR3 DNA reads TGCGCCAGCAGCTTCGATAGCGGCGGCAGCTCCTACAATGAGCAGTTCTTC.